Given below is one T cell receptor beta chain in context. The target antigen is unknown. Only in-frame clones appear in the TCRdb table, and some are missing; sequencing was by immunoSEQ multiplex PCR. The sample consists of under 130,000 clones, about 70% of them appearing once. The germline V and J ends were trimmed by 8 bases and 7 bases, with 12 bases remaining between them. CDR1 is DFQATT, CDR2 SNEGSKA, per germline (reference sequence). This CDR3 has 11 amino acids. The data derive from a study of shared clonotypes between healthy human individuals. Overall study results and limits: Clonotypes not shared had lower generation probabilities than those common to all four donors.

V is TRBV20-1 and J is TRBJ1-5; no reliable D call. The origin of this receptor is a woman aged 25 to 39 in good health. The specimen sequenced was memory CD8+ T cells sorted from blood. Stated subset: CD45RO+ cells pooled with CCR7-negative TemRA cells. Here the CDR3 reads CSYPFQQPQHF. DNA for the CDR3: TGCAGTTACCCTTTTCAACAGCCCCAGCATTTT.